The clone carrying this TCR beta chain was detected only once. What it binds is unknown. The data originate from a study of blood T cells in healthy people across ages. Through a sample-barcoded 5' primer and a J-beta primer mix, a second PCR was run for roughly 7 to 11 cycles. MiXCR, applied by TCRdb to the 5' RACE reads, yields one record per CDR3 protein. The sample shows 1.5 million to 2 million distinct CDR3 sequences, around half of them seen only once. Study-wide results and limits: There were more naive CD4+ cells and higher diversity in long-lived donors than in aged donors.

CDR1 is MNHEY and CDR2 is SVGAGI in the germline V gene. The CDR3 totals 15 residues. The V end lost 7 bases, the J end lost 4 bases, and 16 bases lay between the germline ends. Every sample gave at least 5.5 micrograms of total RNA when it was extracted. J is TRBJ1-4 and V is TRBV6-5; D remains unclear. This clonotype originated in a woman in her forties in good health. Sequencing input: blood. The CDR3, as DNA: TGTGCCAGCAAATCGTGGGGAGGCAGTAATGAAAAACTGTTTTTT. It codes for CASKSWGGSNEKLFF.